This T cell receptor (beta chain) was identified during a study of shared clonotypes between healthy human individuals. Genomic DNA per cell subset filled all wells of several immunoSEQ plates. In the original workflow: Without quality scores, immunoSEQ junctional reads could not be filtered like full-length reads. TCRdb keeps only in-frame clones here, not all; method: immunoSEQ multiplex PCR. V and J calls and clone size are as listed in that table; D and trimming were resolved from the DNA. The sample lists under 1,100,000 clones; roughly 74% were seen once. The specimen was memory CD4+ T cells from PBMCs. Subset given: CD45RA-negative fraction. The source of this sequence is a man aged 18 to 30 in good health. Some clones in this sample may be carry-over from other donors' samples.

The CDR3 loop is CASILTRAEVRFF. The DNA of the CDR3 is TGTGCCAGTATTTTAACTCGGGCCGAAGTCAGGTTCTTC. The rearrangement uses TRBV19 and TRBJ2-1; D is undetermined. Germline V gene data show CDR1 as LNHDA and CDR2 as SQIVND (reference sequence). The CDR3 is 13 amino acids. V was clipped by 7 bases and J by 15 bases, with 22 bases between them.